The text below deals with one TCR beta chain. This clone came up a few times. Its cognate antigen has yet to be identified. No clone much larger than this one lies a single base away; base qualities are absent. The data belong to a study of cytomegalovirus exposure and HLA in healthy donors (dated by TCRdb to about 2017). Background on the whole study: According to an earlier analysis of 550 to 700 of the donors, 150 million to 200 million T cells yielded some 110 million unique TCR beta sequences and roughly 280 Gb of sequence data. An early release that covered about 600 HLA-typed donors contained 300 to 350 gigabases of sequencing data and 80 million or so unique TCR sequences. The genetic ancestry cluster associated with self-reported Caucasian donors included over 65% of the 350 to 500 genotyped donors. The study aimed to test whether cataloging public T cell receptors could reveal signatures of past pathogen exposure. The study used immunosequencing to profile the T cell repertoires of some 600 subjects and linked those repertoires to cytomegalovirus serostatus. A separate validation cohort of roughly 130 different subjects was used in addition to the roughly 720-subject first cohort. To predict cytomegalovirus infection status, the study brought together high-throughput TCR immunosequencing, statistical association of individual TCRs with disease status, and machine learning. A later analysis re-analyzed previously published TCR beta repertoires from approximately 670 donors and added high-resolution HLA genotyping to study TCR occurrence patterns. Rather than using new phenotypic data, the later analysis identified candidate immune exposures from TCR beta sequences and from how often those sequences occurred across donors. To decide whether each TCR beta V gene segment behaved as functional or pseudogenic, an earlier analysis of 587 of the donors relied on high-throughput TCR beta sequencing. Donor age, sex, ethnicity and CMV serostatus were collected together with the repertoire data. Genome-wide SNP genotypes for about 60% of the roughly 700 donors were used in a later genetic analysis, which treated that subset as a discovery cohort. All discovery cohort repertoires had been generated using a single sequencing platform. Both class I and class II loci were covered by HLA typing, at four-digit resolution. The number of typed donors differed by locus: roughly 620-630 for A, B, C, DRB1 and DQB1; 500 to 550 for DQA1; roughly 600 for DPA1; and around 490 for DPB1. Because of strong linkage in the cohort, roughly five DR-DQ haplotypes were treated as single units for association and clustering. Among about 390 genotyped donors of the cohort, an average of approximately 230,000 unique TCR beta nucleotide sequences were sequenced per donor, roughly a sixth of them non-productive.

Receptor libraries were prepared by the immunoSEQ multiplex PCR assay. For the multiplex PCR, a mixture combining 60 forward primers for TCR Vbeta segments and 13 reverse primers for TCR Jbeta segments was used. Amplification of the CDR3 region of rearranged TCR beta genes was performed with a multiplex PCR assay on genomic DNA. Amplified TCR beta libraries were sequenced as 87-base-pair reads on the Illumina HiSeq System. The source study handled its data this way. Across the 666 repertoires, a later analysis counted tens of millions of unique TCR beta chains, about 10 million of which were shared by at least two donors. To remove PCR and sequencing errors, raw reads were error-corrected and collapsed into unique sequences using a nearest-neighbor algorithm that merged closely related sequences. V, D and J gene segments were assigned by aligning CDR3 sequences to IMGT reference sequences. For a sequence to be retained, a match of at least six nucleotides was required to both a V gene segment and a J gene segment. Rearrangements were called productive when the CDR3 lacked stop codons and stayed in frame with V and J; all others were non-productive. Following IMGT convention, CDR3 was defined as the stretch from the second conserved V-encoded cysteine up to the conserved J-encoded phenylalanine. The earlier analysis of approximately 590 of the donors excluded any sequence lacking an unambiguous match to a single V gene segment. In an earlier analysis of approximately 500 of the donors, a V segment was called functional when productive rearrangements were above 56.7%, and segregating when the standard deviation between donors exceeded 5%. To diagnose cytomegalovirus status from the catalog of TCR beta chain sequences, a statistical classification framework was built. V and J gene assignment, in a later analysis, came from comparing TCR nucleotide sequences with IMGT/GENE-DB human TR gene sequences. The TCRdist pipeline was used in a later analysis to assign CDR3 sequences and most-parsimonious VDJ recombination scenarios. A later analysis defined each TCR beta chain by its CDR3 amino acid sequence plus V-gene family, and excluded reads lacking a unique V-gene family. In a later analysis, fewer than 650 highly shared, low-generation-probability nucleotide sequences were removed to address suspected cross-contamination and a sequencing artifact. A later analysis calculated a clonal expansion index for each public chain from normalized within-repertoire ranks of inferred template counts. In a later analysis, generation probabilities were computed with a VDJ recombination model fitted to out-of-frame rearrangements, and the resulting probabilities were checked against IGoR. In a later analysis, hypergeometric tests were used to score TCR-TCR, TCR-HLA and TCR-CMV co-occurrence, with a repertoire-size bias correction applied to TCR pairs. A later analysis estimated false discovery rates by permuting HLA or CMV assignments 20 times. In a later analysis, co-occurring TCRs were grouped using DBSCAN, and TCRdist sequence similarity was added for clustering within HLA-allele-positive subsets. Co-occurrence clustering excluded repertoires with fewer than 30,000 or more than 120,000 public chains, plus five with anomalous nucleotide sharing. Drawn from immuneACCESS, this table holds only the in-frame rearrangements with V and J called that TCRdb kept. Clones are partly lost; checked studies trace under half to an unresolved V gene and leave the rest unexplained. V and J calls and clone size are given by that table; D and trimming were obtained from the DNA. The sample yields about 88,000 clones; approximately 70% were counted once. More than 2.5% of the sample is in the top ten clones.

The cohort consisted of 666 healthy bone marrow donors. At the time of sampling, all cohort members were nominally healthy, though unrecorded immune exposures were likely present. The donor tested CMV seronegative, placing the donor among the roughly 350 seronegative members of the cohort. A peripheral blood sample was provided by each donor, and peripheral blood mononuclear cells were used for TCR beta sequencing. The Qiagen DNeasy Blood Extraction Kit was used to extract genomic DNA from the blood cell samples. Results the study describes overall, beyond this receptor: A few of the identified cytomegalovirus-associated TCR beta chains were confirmed in vitro to be specific for cytomegalovirus antigens. In a later genetic analysis, a missense DCLRE1C variant was associated with V-gene and J-gene trimming of TCR beta chains, and the association was replicated in an independent cohort. A total of fewer than 200 TCR beta chains were listed by the study as associated with cytomegalovirus. Broadly in line with IMGT annotations, most TCR beta V segments showed up in productive rearrangements about 90% or about 30% of the time in an earlier analysis of approximately 600 of the donors. The 87-base-pair reads could not distinguish some IMGT-functional V segments, including TRBV6-2 and TRBV6-3, so those segments were excluded. Presence/absence analyses assumed roughly uniform sequencing depth across donors, an assumption that may not hold. Strong co-occurrence of HLA alleles, especially DR and DQ, made assigning TCR associations to individual alleles difficult. In this cohort, only TCR beta chains were sequenced, and detectable features were limited by the absence of alpha or paired-chain data. Most CMV-associated TCR beta chains appeared to be HLA-restricted in a later analysis, and the HLA associations seemed to be driven largely by CMV exposure. Correlated functional status among segregating V segments might be attributable to linkage disequilibrium, but an unknown experimental factor could not be ruled out. Because HLA typing was unavailable for some donors at each locus, only the typed subset was used in association tests. A further reported finding was that TCR beta sequences accurately predicted the HLA-A and HLA-B alleles for most subjects in the first cohort. According to a later analysis, parvovirus B19, influenza, CMV and Epstein-Barr virus appeared linked to several top co-occurrence clusters. The authors suggested that the approach could potentially be extended to other disease states and immunological phenotypes. At a false discovery rate of 0.05, a later analysis linked 15,000 to 20,000 TCR beta sequences to specific HLA alleles. CMV serostatus was the only immune exposure information available for the cohort. A later genetic analysis reported fewer N-insertions in productive TCRs among donors in an Asian-associated ancestry cluster than the approximately 670-donor mean. The classifier was reported to diagnose cytomegalovirus status with high specificity and sensitivity in both the original and validation cohorts. In a later analysis, the rate of TCR association differed among HLA loci, with DRB1 alleles having the most associated TCRs and HLA-C alleles having the fewest. The earlier analysis of approximately 560 of the donors excluded about 16 rarely observed V segments, including chromosome 9 orphons, because counts were too low. In a later analysis, HLA-associated TCR beta chains were found to be more clonally expanded and to have lower generation probabilities than equally common non-associated chains. A cluster of highly shared sequence variants was judged likely to represent a technical artifact of the sequencing pipeline. While some public TCRs were present in many individuals, most TCR sequences turned up only very rarely across donors.

The germline V gene yields SGHAT for CDR1 and FQNNGV for CDR2. Trimming takes 1 base from V and 5 bases from J, and the germline ends sit 8 bases apart. From its cysteine to its phenylalanine, the CDR3 spans 13 amino acids. The retained sequence is limited to the CDR3, 39 bases, with the frame set at the first base. This sequence originates from a man aged 50-59 years in good health and CMV-seronegative. The V and J genes are TRBV11-2 and TRBJ2-5, with a tentative D gene TRBD2 over 6 matching bases. Sequenced input: PBMCs. The CDR3 amino acid sequence is: CASSLVRGETQYF. The DNA sequence is given as TGTGCCAGCAGCTTAGTCCGGGGGGAGACCCAGTACTTC.